This entry describes one T cell receptor (beta chain). The sample belongs to a study of blood T cell repertoires in COVID-19. Assay: immunoSEQ multiplex PCR; the TCRdb copy retains only in-frame clones and omits some. The sample lists approximately 170,000 clones; approximately 80% were seen once. The V end lost 3 bases, the J end lost 0 bases, and 9 bases lay between the germline ends. This CDR3 comprises 15 residues. CDR1 LNHDA and CDR2 SQIVND come from the germline V gene (reference sequence). The sample consisted of peripheral blood. This chain links TRBV19 with TRBJ1-5, with D possibly being TRBD1 (5 bases). The TCR was taken from a woman in her forties or fifties with acute or convalescent COVID-19. The CDR3 loop reads CASSINGGSNQPQHF. The DNA of the CDR3 is TGTGCCAGTAGTATCAACGGGGGTAGCAATCAGCCCCAGCATTTT.